Sequencing of this T cell receptor (beta chain) was carried out in a study of blood T cell repertoires in COVID-19. Overall study: COVID-19 samples, acute and convalescent, were from the United States, Italy and Spain. Sources were T cells, B-cell-depleted T cells, or PBMCs; the material itself was cDNA or gDNA.

This clone was recorded only once. Original handling: Reference gene primer amplification gave nucleated cell count estimates. Method: immunoSEQ multiplex PCR; TCRdb's copy keeps in-frame clones and lacks some. For V, J and clone size, that table is used; D and trimming come from the DNA. The sample records about 210,000 clones, about 91% being singletons. Germline V lookup: CDR1 MGHDK, CDR2 SYGVNS. The CDR3 length is 12 residues. V dropped 10 bases and J dropped 1 base, with 10 bases sitting between them. This receptor was obtained from a young man with acute or convalescent COVID-19. The sample taken for sequencing was peripheral blood. J is TRBJ1-1 and V is TRBV25-1; D remains ambiguous. Here the CDR3 DNA reads TGTGCCACTATGTCCGCGAACACTGAAGCTTTCTTT. It is translated as CATMSANTEAFF. The full variable domain, with the rest looked up from reference TRBV25-1 and TRBJ1-1, is EADIYQTPRYLVIGTGKKITLECSQTMGHDKMYWYQQDPGMELHLIHYSYGVNSTEKGDLSSESTVSRIRTEHFPLTLESARPSHTSQYLCATMSANTEAFFGQGTRLTVV.